This TCR beta chain came from a study of cytomegalovirus exposure and HLA in healthy donors. The CDR3 length is 15 residues. The V and J ends lost 7 bases and 5 bases, in that order; junction bases with no gene match: 8. The germline V gene encodes CDR1 SEHNR and CDR2 FQNEAQ (reference sequence). The PCR contained 60 Vbeta and 13 Jbeta primers. Original processing notes: Around 80 million unique TCR beta chains, some 10 million of them shared, were counted by a later analysis. Assay used: immunoSEQ multiplex PCR; TCRdb lists only in-frame clones, some missing. That table is the source of V, J and clone size, and D and trimming were worked out from the DNA. Counted here are around 120,000 clones, about three quarters occurring once; the ten biggest clones make up 1.8%.

The chain joins TRBV7-9 to TRBJ2-5; TRBD2 matches at 12 bases. Material for sequencing was PBMCs. The sequence derives from a woman in her thirties or forties in good health and CMV-seronegative. CDR3 sequence: CASIPSTSGGETQYF. The CDR3 bases are TGTGCCAGCATCCCCTCGACTAGCGGGGGTGAGACCCAGTACTTC.